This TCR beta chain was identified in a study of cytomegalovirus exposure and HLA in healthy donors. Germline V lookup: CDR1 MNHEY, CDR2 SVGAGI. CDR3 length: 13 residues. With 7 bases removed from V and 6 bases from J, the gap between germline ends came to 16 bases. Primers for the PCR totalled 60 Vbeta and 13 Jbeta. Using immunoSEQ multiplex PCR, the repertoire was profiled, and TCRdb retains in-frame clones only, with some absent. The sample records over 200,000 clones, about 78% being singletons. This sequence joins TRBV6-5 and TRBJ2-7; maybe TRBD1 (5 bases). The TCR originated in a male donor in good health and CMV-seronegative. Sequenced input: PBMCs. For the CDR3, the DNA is TGTGCCAGCACCCAGGGAAAGATCAGCGAGCAGTACTTC. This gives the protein CASTQGKISEQYF.